These T cell receptor beta chains were read from a single sample in a study of post-analysis software for immune sequencing data. In TCRdb, the PCR reads were re-called with MiXCR into one record per CDR3 protein. Here the sample spans about 800,000 distinct CDR3 sequences, 30% being singletons. The sequenced sample consisted of blood. These TCRs come from a girl under 18 with multiple sclerosis. Each CDR3 is given with its conserved first and last residue. A D gene is named only where the DNA matches it firmly. Some rows mark clone size as missing; the rest say once, few, many or name a class of expanded clone.

v_call	clone_size	j_call	d_call	cdr3_nt	cdr3_aa
TRBV18	few	TRBJ1-6	NA	TGTGCCAGACCAAGGGCAGGGAGCTCCTATAATTCACCCCTCCACTTT	CARPRAGSSYNSPLHF
TRBV12-3/TRBV12-4	NA	TRBJ1-4	NA	TGTGCCAGCAGTTCCAGGGTGACTAATGAAAAACTGTTTTTT	CASSSRVTNEKLFF
TRBV7-9	NA	TRBJ2-5	NA	TGTGCCAGCAGCCGTCTCGGGCCCCAAGAGACCCAGTACTTC	CASSRLGPQETQYF
TRBV9	NA	TRBJ2-4	TRBD1	TGTGCCAGCAGCGCTACGGGACAGCCTTTAAACATTCAGTACTTC	CASSATGQPLNIQYF
TRBV20-1	NA	TRBJ2-7	NA	TGCAGTGCTAGAGGTAACTCCCAGACTAGTTCCTACGAGCAGTACTTC	CSARGNSQTSSYEQYF
TRBV7-7	NA	TRBJ2-4	NA	TGTGCCAGCAGCTTAACAGCCTCGGACATTCAGTACTTC	CASSLTASDIQYF
TRBV6-1	NA	TRBJ2-7	NA	TGTGCCAGCAGTGAAGCAAACTACGAGCAGTACTTC	CASSEANYEQYF
TRBV21-1	few	TRBJ2-1	NA	TGTGCCAGCAGCCCTAAGGTGGCGGGACAGAGTAACAATGAGCAGTTCTTC	CASSPKVAGQSNNEQFF
TRBV25-1	few	TRBJ1-5	NA	TGTGCCAGCAGCCTCGACCGGGCGGGTGGGGATAGCAATCAGCCCCAGCATTTT	CASSLDRAGGDSNQPQHF
TRBV18	NA	TRBJ2-3	NA	TGTGCCAGCTCACCGGACTTGGAGGCGTCAGATACGCAGTATTTT	CASSPDLEASDTQYF
TRBV20-1	few	TRBJ2-5	TRBD2	TGCAGTGCTAGAGAGTACAAAGGCAGCGGGGGAGAGACCCAGTACTTC	CSAREYKGSGGETQYF
TRBV7-2	few	TRBJ2-5	TRBD2	TGTGCCAGCAGCTCTTGGACTAGCGGGAGAGGAGGAGAGACCCAGTACTTC	CASSSWTSGRGGETQYF
TRBV12-3/TRBV12-4	NA	TRBJ1-4	NA	TGTGCCAGCAGTCCCCAGGACCTATCGGAGGAAAAACTGTTTTTT	CASSPQDLSEEKLFF
TRBV7-2	NA	TRBJ1-2	NA	TGTGCCAGCAGCTTATGGGGGCTATGGGGCTACACCTTC	CASSLWGLWGYTF
TRBV18	many	TRBJ1-2	NA	TGTGCCAGCTCTCCGCCGGGCAACTATGGCTACACCTTC	CASSPPGNYGYTF
TRBV7-2	NA	TRBJ2-7	NA	TGTGCCAGCAGCTCCGCCAGCCCCTACGAGCAGTACTTC	CASSSASPYEQYF